These 32 T cell receptor beta chains were sequenced from one sample in a study of blood T cell repertoires in COVID-19. Only in-frame clones appear in the TCRdb table, and some are missing; sequencing was by immunoSEQ multiplex PCR. The sample consists of about 140,000 clones, about 86% of them appearing once. The sample was peripheral blood. These receptors all stem from a woman aged 55-70 years with acute or convalescent COVID-19.

This chain uses TRBV19 with TRBJ1-1; 8 nucleotides agree with TRBD1. The germline V gene encodes CDR1 LNHDA and CDR2 SQIVND (reference sequence). The CDR3 is 16 residues long. Trimming took 3 bases from V and 1 from J; bases not matched to a gene: 7. CDR3 DNA sequence: TGTGCCAGTAGTATCTCCCAGGGGGCATGGAACACTGAAGCTTTCTTT. It translates to CASSISQGAWNTEAFF.

The chain recombines TRBV30 with TRBJ2-3, with TRBD2 as a possible D gene (5 bases). With 2 bases removed from V and 1 base from J, the gap between germline ends came to 13 bases. The CDR3 runs to 15 residues. Germline values: CDR1 GTSNPN, CDR2 SVGIG (reference sequence). CDR3: CAWSRFSGGTDTQYF. The CDR3 DNA reads as TGTGCCTGGAGTCGATTTTCCGGGGGCACAGATACGCAGTATTTT. Using reference TRBV30 and TRBJ2-3 for the parts outside the CDR3, the full variable domain is SQTIHQWPATLVQPVGSPLSLECTVEGTSNPNLYWYRQAAGRGLQLLFYSVGIGQISSEVPQNLSASRPQDRQFILSSKKLLLSDSGFYLCAWSRFSGGTDTQYFGPGTRLTVL.

The rearrangement links TRBV3-1 (or the pseudogene TRBV3-2) to TRBJ2-2, with D hard to call. CDR1 and CDR2 from the germline V gene are LGHDT and YNNKEL (reference sequence). V dropped 4 bases and J dropped 5 bases, with 8 bases sitting between them. This CDR3 has 13 amino acids. The CDR3 spells CASSPSLTGELFF. As DNA, the CDR3 is TGTGCCAGCAGCCCTTCTCTGACCGGGGAGCTGTTTTTT.

V and J are TRBV9 and TRBJ2-7, with D unclear. V gave up 0 bases and J gave up 3 bases, with 7 bases separating them. The CDR3 covers 13 residues. Per the germline V gene, CDR1 is SGDLS and CDR2 is YYNGEE. The CDR3 nucleotides read TGTGCCAGCAGCGTAGGTCCCCTCTACGAGCAGTACTTC. It codes for CASSVGPLYEQYF. The full variable domain, in which reference TRBV9 and TRBJ2-7 provide the parts outside the CDR3, is DSGVTQTPKHLITATGQRVTLRCSPRSGDLSVYWYQQSLDQGLQFLIQYYNGEERAKGNILERFSAQQFPDLHSELNLSSLELGDSALYFCASSVGPLYEQYFGPGTRLTVT.

This clone was counted only a few times. The genes are TRBV4-2 and TRBJ2-7, with D possibly matching TRBD1 (6 bases). Germline V gene sequence: CDR1 LGHNA, CDR2 YNFKEQ. This CDR3 has 14 amino acids. Trimming took 1 base from V and 2 from J, leaving 9 bases between them. The CDR3 is CASSQGGQAYEQYF. CDR3 coding DNA: TGTGCCAGCAGCCAAGGGGGGCAGGCCTACGAGCAGTACTTC.

This rearrangement joins TRBV9 to TRBJ2-3, with TRBD1 matching over 7 bases. V trimming: 3 bases; J trimming: 0 bases; junction bases outside the gene matches: 1. This CDR3 is built from 14 residues. Germline V gives CDR1 SGDLS, CDR2 YYNGEE. CDR3 nucleotides: TGTGCCAGCAGCGGACAGGGTAGCACAGATACGCAGTATTTT. This codes for CASSGQGSTDTQYF.

The gene calls are TRBV5-1 and TRBJ1-1, with 8 nucleotides matching TRBD1. The CDR3 covers 14 residues. V lost 4 bases and J lost 1; bases outside the gene matches: 3. Germline assignment: CDR1 SGHRS and CDR2 YFSETQ. CDR3 loop: CASSRDRGNTEAFF. The DNA for the CDR3 is TGCGCCAGCAGCCGTGACAGGGGGAACACTGAAGCTTTCTTT.

The rearrangement links TRBV4-2 to TRBJ2-7; 8 bases line up with TRBD1. The V gene's germline CDR1 is LGHNA and CDR2 YNFKEQ. The junction had 10 bases not matched to a gene; V was cut back by 3 bases and J by 3 bases. The CDR3 sequence is 16 residues long. The CDR3 nucleotides are TGTGCCAGCAGCCAGACCGGGACAGGTATTCTCTACGAGCAGTACTTC. This gives the protein CASSQTGTGILYEQYF.

The chain recombines TRBV28 with TRBJ1-3, with D unresolved. CDR1 and CDR2 (germline): MDHEN, SYDVKM. The CDR3 sequence is 14 residues long. V was cut by 6 bases and J by 0 bases, with 9 bases left in between. The CDR3 sequence is CASSRGSSGNTIYF. The CDR3, as DNA: TGTGCCAGCAGCCGCGGCTCCTCTGGAAACACCATATATTTT.

The rearrangement links TRBV18 to TRBJ1-1; the D gene is possibly TRBD1 (5 bases). The CDR3 runs 13 residues. Deletions cut 2 bases from V and 5 bases from J, with 9 bases between. Germline loops: CDR1 KGHSH, CDR2 LQKENI. CDR3 region: CASSPSRDTEAFF. In DNA form, the CDR3 reads TGTGCCAGCTCACCATCCAGGGATACTGAAGCTTTCTTT. The full variable domain, its missing parts supplied by reference TRBV18 and TRBJ1-1, is NAGVMQNPRHLVRRRGQEARLRCSPMKGHSHVYWYRQLPEEGLKFMVYLQKENIIDESGMPKERFSAEFPKEGPSILRIQQVVRGDSAAYFCASSPSRDTEAFFGQGTRLTVV.

The chain has TRBV27 and TRBJ2-7; 15 bases fit TRBD2. Looked up from germline, CDR1 is MNHEY and CDR2 is SMNVEV (reference sequence). There are 16 residues in the CDR3. V lost 10 bases, J lost 6 bases, and 13 bases stayed unmatched. The CDR3 sequence is CAINPGLAGGPTEQYF. The CDR3 nucleotides read TGTGCCATCAACCCCGGACTAGCGGGGGGGCCGACCGAGCAGTACTTC.

CDR3 loop: CSVGRQGNPAGELFF. The CDR3 nucleotides read TGCAGCGTAGGCCGACAGGGGAACCCCGCCGGGGAGCTGTTTTTT. The gene calls are TRBV29-1 and TRBJ2-2, with 8 bases fitting TRBD1. In germline, CDR1 is SQVTM, CDR2 ANQGSEA. V shed 6 bases, J shed 6 bases, and the junction held 12 bases outside the gene matches. The CDR3 covers 15 residues.

This clone was seen only a few times. The chain recombines TRBV27 with TRBJ1-5; the match to TRBD1 covers 9 bases. V dropped 5 bases and J dropped 4; count of bases not matched to a gene: 9. CDR1 MNHEY and CDR2 SMNVEV come from the germline V gene (reference sequence). The CDR3 is 16 amino acids. CDR3 sequence: CASSQIKGQGNQPQHF. CDR3 coding DNA: TGTGCCAGCAGTCAAATTAAGGGACAGGGAAATCAGCCCCAGCATTTT.

The chain uses TRBV18 and TRBJ1-2; 9 positions agree with TRBD1. Germline loops: CDR1 KGHSH, CDR2 LQKENI. V lost 6 bases to trimming and J lost 0 bases; unmatched junction nucleotides: 5. CDR3 length: 15 amino acids. CDR3: CASSQGQGANYGYTF. Written as DNA, the CDR3 is TGTGCCAGCTCCCAGGGACAGGGCGCTAACTATGGCTACACCTTC.

In its sample, this clone was seen a few times. The chain has TRBV14 and TRBJ2-1; 9 bases fit TRBD1. Germline V lookup: CDR1 SGHDN, CDR2 FVKESK. V shed 2 bases, J shed 7 bases, and the junction held 9 bases outside the gene matches. This CDR3 is 16 amino acids long. The CDR3: CASSQTPGQGSNEQFF. DNA of the CDR3: TGTGCCAGCAGCCAAACCCCGGGACAGGGATCAAATGAGCAGTTCTTC.

This sequence joins TRBV7-2 and TRBJ1-2, with D possibly matching TRBD1 (5 bases). V gave up 5 bases and J gave up 2 bases, with 15 bases separating them. The CDR3 is 15 residues long. Per the germline V gene, CDR1 is SGHTA and CDR2 is FQGNSA. DNA of the CDR3: TGTGCCAGCAGCCTCCAGGAGGGGCCGAACTATGGCTACACCTTC. Protein product: CASSLQEGPNYGYTF.

This chain links TRBV25-1 with TRBJ1-2; D is uncertain. Trimming removed 2 bases at V and 4 bases at J, with 8 bases between. This CDR3 is 13 amino acids long. The V gene's germline CDR1 is MGHDK and CDR2 SYGVNS. CDR3 residues: CASSEAHSYGYTF. The CDR3 DNA is TGTGCCAGCAGTGAAGCACACAGCTATGGCTACACCTTC.

The CDR3 is CASSAAYEQYF. CDR3 DNA: TGTGCCAGTAGTGCGGCCTACGAGCAGTACTTC. The rearrangement uses TRBV19 and TRBJ2-7, with D unresolved. CDR1 and CDR2 (germline): LNHDA, SQIVND (reference sequence). V was trimmed by 5 bases and J by 2 bases, leaving 4 bases between them. The CDR3 extends over 11 amino acids.

The CDR3 sequence: CASSLLYEKLFF. In DNA form, the CDR3 reads TGTGCCAGCAGTTTACTGTATGAAAAACTGTTTTTT. The chain recombines TRBV12-3 or TRBV12-4 with TRBJ1-4; unclear D gene. The CDR3 has 12 amino acids. The V and J ends lost 2 bases and 6 bases respectively, with 4 bases between them.

CDR3 region: CASRIGAGGANTGELFF. Here the CDR3 DNA reads TGTGCCAGCAGGATCGGGGCGGGGGGCGCGAACACCGGGGAGCTGTTTTTT. The chain links TRBV11-2 to TRBJ2-2, with 8 bases fitting TRBD2. CDR1 SGHAT and CDR2 FQNNGV come from the germline V gene. This CDR3 has 17 amino acids. J lost 0 bases, V lost 6 bases, and 9 bases had no gene match.

The CDR3 region is CASPRPISSNYGYTF. The CDR3 DNA sequence: TGTGCCAGTCCCCGCCCCATAAGTAGTAACTATGGCTACACCTTC. The V call is TRBV6-5, the J call TRBJ1-2; D call uncertain. V was trimmed by 9 bases and J by 1 base, leaving 18 bases between them. CDR1 and CDR2 (germline): MNHEY, SVGAGI. The CDR3 is 15 residues long.

This rearrangement joins TRBV24-1 to TRBJ2-1, with a weak D call TRBD1 (5 bases). Trimming removed 0 bases at V and 0 bases at J, with 11 bases between. CDR1 is KGHDR and CDR2 is SFDVKD in the germline V gene. The CDR3 runs 17 residues. Here the CDR3 DNA reads TGTGCCACCAGTGATTTGAGATCGCAGGGCTCCTACAATGAGCAGTTCTTC. Translated: CATSDLRSQGSYNEQFF.

J is TRBJ2-4 and V is TRBV9, with 7 nucleotides matching TRBD2. CDR1 SGDLS and CDR2 YYNGEE come from the germline V gene. V shed 3 bases, J shed 8 bases, and the junction held 5 bases outside the gene matches. The CDR3 covers 13 residues. Here the CDR3 DNA reads TGTGCCAGCAGCGGGGGACTATCGGACATTCAGTACTTC. This codes for CASSGGLSDIQYF.

The rearrangement links TRBV19 to TRBJ1-5; 10 bases are shared with TRBD1. Germline CDR1 is LNHDA and CDR2 is SQIVND (reference sequence). There are 19 residues in the CDR3. After removal of 0 bases from V and 2 bases from J, the junction contained 10 bases not matched to a gene. CDR3 in amino acids: CASSIDQIGTGVRNQPQHF. The CDR3 coding sequence is TGTGCCAGTAGTATAGATCAAATTGGGACAGGGGTACGCAATCAGCCCCAGCATTTT.

The chain recombines TRBV4-1 with TRBJ1-6; possible D gene TRBD1, 6 bases. V was trimmed by 1 base and J by 7 bases, leaving 11 bases between them. The CDR3 extends over 15 amino acids. Germline lookup yields CDR1 MGHRA and CDR2 YSYEKL. CDR3 in amino acids: CASSQVRGINSPLHF. The CDR3 nucleotides read TGCGCCAGCAGCCAAGTAAGGGGGATAAATTCACCCCTCCACTTT.

V gene TRBV5-1 combines with J gene TRBJ2-7, with TRBD1 as a possible D gene (6 bases). The CDR3 length is 14 residues. Germline lookup yields CDR1 SGHRS and CDR2 YFSETQ. Trimming left V 4 bases short and J 2 bases short, with 13 bases between. Here the CDR3 reads CASSRTAGAYEQYF. In DNA form, the CDR3 reads TGCGCCAGCAGCCGGACGGCAGGGGCCTACGAGCAGTACTTC.

This clone was seen a single time. The chain uses TRBV7-2 and TRBJ1-3; D is perhaps TRBD1 (5 bases). Trimming removed 5 bases from V and 0 bases from J, with 8 bases in between. This CDR3 spans 14 amino acids. Germline V lookup: CDR1 SGHTA, CDR2 FQGNSA. The DNA for the CDR3 is TGTGCCAGCAGCGCCGGGGGCTCTGGAAACACCATATATTTT. Its protein is CASSAGGSGNTIYF.

The chain carries TRBV5-6 and TRBJ2-5; 7 bases fit TRBD1. The CDR3 runs 14 residues. In germline, CDR1 is SGHDT, CDR2 YYEEEE. J lost 5 bases, V lost 3 bases, and 7 bases had no gene match. The DNA for the CDR3 is TGTGCCAGCAGCTCACCGACAGGGATTGAGACCCAGTACTTC. This translates into CASSSPTGIETQYF.

This rearrangement joins TRBV5-6 to TRBJ2-5, with D perhaps TRBD1 (6 bases). This CDR3 contains 15 residues. V lost 1 base, J lost 1 base, and 11 bases lay in between. The germline CDR1 and CDR2 sequences are SGHDT and YYEEEE. This CDR3 reads CASSLSGTTQETQYF. CDR3 DNA: TGTGCCAGCAGCTTGTCCGGGACAACCCAAGAGACCCAGTACTTC.

The chain employs TRBV7-2 and TRBJ2-2, with 10 nucleotides matching TRBD2. Germline values: CDR1 SGHTA, CDR2 FQGNSA. This CDR3 has 17 residues. Trimming removed 2 bases from V and 7 bases from J; junction bases left unmatched: 10. The CDR3 protein is CASSLKVAGGPGGELFF. The CDR3 DNA is TGTGCCAGCAGCTTAAAAGTAGCGGGGGGCCCTGGCGGGGAGCTGTTTTTT.

The chain recombines TRBV9 with TRBJ2-1; possibly TRBD1 for D (5 bases). The CDR3 is made up of 14 amino acids. CDR1 and CDR2 (germline): SGDLS, YYNGEE. V was clipped by 2 bases and J by 4 bases, with 10 bases between them. CDR3 region: CASSVGPLYNEQFF. CDR3 nucleotide sequence: TGTGCCAGCAGCGTGGGGCCCCTATACAATGAGCAGTTCTTC.

The chain carries TRBV5-1 and TRBJ1-3; the D is unclear. The germline V and J ends were trimmed by 1 base and 0 bases, with 8 bases remaining between them. The CDR3 consists of 15 residues. Germline CDR1 and CDR2: SGHRS and YFSETQ. CDR3 region: CASSLSGDSGNTIYF. Written as DNA, the CDR3 is TGCGCCAGCAGCTTGAGTGGAGACTCTGGAAACACCATATATTTT.